Reported below is one TCR beta chain. This specimen belongs to a study of identical twins. TCRdb recomputed calls from the 5' RACE reads with MiXCR, one row per CDR3 protein. In the table there are 1,800,000 or so distinct CDR3 sequences, under 35% of which are singletons. Trimming removed 0 bases from V and 4 bases from J; junction bases left unmatched: 10. This CDR3 spans 18 amino acids. Germline values: CDR1 MNHEY, CDR2 SVGEGT. Input material: cord blood. The chain is built from TRBV6-2 or TRBV6-3 and TRBJ2-3; TRBD2 matches at 10 bases. The source of this sequence is a newborn girl in good health. In DNA form, the CDR3 reads TGTGCCAGCAGTTACTCGCCCCCGGGACTAGCGCCGGCAGATACGCAGTATTTT. This sequence encodes CASSYSPPGLAPADTQYF.